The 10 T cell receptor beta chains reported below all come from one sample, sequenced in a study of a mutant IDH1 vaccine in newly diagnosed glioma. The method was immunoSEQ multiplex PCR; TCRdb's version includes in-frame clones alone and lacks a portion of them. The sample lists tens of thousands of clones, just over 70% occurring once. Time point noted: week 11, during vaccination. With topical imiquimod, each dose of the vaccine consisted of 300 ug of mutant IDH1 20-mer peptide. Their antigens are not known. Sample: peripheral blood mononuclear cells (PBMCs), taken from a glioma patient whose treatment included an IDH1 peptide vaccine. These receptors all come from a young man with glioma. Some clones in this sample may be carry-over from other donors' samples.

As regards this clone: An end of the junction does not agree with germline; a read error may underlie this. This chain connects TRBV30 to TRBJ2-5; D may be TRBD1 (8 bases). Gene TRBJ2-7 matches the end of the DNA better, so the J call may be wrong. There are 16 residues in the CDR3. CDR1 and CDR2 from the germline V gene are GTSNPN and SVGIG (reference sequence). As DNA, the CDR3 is TGTGCCTGGGACAGGGGAGGGCCCTTCCGCTCCAACGAGCAGTACTTC. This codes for CAWDRGGPFRSNEQYF.

CDR3 bases: TGCGCCAGCAGCATTTCCGGCCCTCAGCCCCAGCATTTT. This codes for CASSISGPQPQHF. The chain has TRBV5-1 and TRBJ1-5; D gene ambiguous. V was pared by 4 bases and J by 6 bases, with 11 bases between. The length of the CDR3 is 13 residues. CDR1 and CDR2 (germline): SGHRS, YFSETQ.

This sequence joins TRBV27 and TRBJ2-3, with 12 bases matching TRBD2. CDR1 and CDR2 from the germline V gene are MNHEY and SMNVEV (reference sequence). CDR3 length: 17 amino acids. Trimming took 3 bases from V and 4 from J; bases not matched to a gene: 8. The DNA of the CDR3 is TGTGCCAGCAGTTTCCTCGGACTAGCGGGAATCTCAGATACGCAGTATTTT. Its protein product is CASSFLGLAGISDTQYF.

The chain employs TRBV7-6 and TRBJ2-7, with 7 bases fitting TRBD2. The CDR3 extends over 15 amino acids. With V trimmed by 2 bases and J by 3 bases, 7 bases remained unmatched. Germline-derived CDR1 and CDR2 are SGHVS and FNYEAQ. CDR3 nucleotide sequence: TGTGCCAGCAGCTTAACTACGGGGGGTATCTACGAGCAGTACTTC. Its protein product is CASSLTTGGIYEQYF. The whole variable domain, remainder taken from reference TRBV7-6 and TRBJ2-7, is GAGVSQSPRYKVTKRGQDVALRCDPISGHVSLYWYRQALGQGPEFLTYFNYEAQQDKSGLPNDRFSAERPEGSISTLTIQRTEQRDSAMYRCASSLTTGGIYEQYFGPGTRLTVT.

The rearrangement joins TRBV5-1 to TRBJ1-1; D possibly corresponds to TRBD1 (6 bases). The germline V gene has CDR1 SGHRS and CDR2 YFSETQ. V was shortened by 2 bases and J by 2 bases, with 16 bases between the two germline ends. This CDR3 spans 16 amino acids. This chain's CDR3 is CASSLDFGQQNTEAFF. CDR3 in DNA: TGCGCCAGCAGCTTAGATTTTGGACAGCAAAACACTGAAGCTTTCTTT.

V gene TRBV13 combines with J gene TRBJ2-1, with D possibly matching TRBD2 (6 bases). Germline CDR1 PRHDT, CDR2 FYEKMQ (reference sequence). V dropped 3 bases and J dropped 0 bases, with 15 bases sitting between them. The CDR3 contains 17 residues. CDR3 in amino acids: CASSFLERALSYNEQFF. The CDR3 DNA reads TGTGCCAGCAGCTTTCTCGAGCGGGCCCTCTCCTACAATGAGCAGTTCTTC.

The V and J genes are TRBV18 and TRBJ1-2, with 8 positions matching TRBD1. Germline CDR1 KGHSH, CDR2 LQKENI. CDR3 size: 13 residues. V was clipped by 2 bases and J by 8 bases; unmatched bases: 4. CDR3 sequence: CASSPGQGNGYTF. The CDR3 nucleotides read TGTGCCAGCTCACCAGGACAGGGCAACGGCTACACCTTC.

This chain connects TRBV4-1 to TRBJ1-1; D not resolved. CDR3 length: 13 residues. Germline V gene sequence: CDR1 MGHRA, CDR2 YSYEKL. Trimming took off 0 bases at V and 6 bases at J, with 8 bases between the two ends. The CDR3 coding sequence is TGCGCCAGCAGCCAAGAAGCGGAGGCTGAAGCTTTCTTT. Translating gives CASSQEAEAEAFF.

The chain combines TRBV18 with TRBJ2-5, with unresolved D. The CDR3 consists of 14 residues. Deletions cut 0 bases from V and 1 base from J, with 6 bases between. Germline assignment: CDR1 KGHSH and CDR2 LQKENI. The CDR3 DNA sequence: TGTGCCAGCTCACCACCGGGTATCCAAGAGACCCAGTACTTC. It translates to CASSPPGIQETQYF.

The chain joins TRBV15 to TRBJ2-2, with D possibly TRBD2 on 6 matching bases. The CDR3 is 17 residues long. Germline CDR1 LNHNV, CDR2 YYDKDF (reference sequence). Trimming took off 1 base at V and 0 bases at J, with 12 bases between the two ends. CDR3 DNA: TGTGCCACCAGCAGAGGTTGGGACTCCGCGAACACCGGGGAGCTGTTTTTT. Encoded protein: CATSRGWDSANTGELFF.